Sequencing of this TCR beta chain was carried out in a study of blood T cell repertoires in COVID-19. Study as a whole: From the United States, Italy and Spain came samples of acute and convalescent COVID-19.

Germline V CDR1 and CDR2: SNHLY, FYNNEI. The trim removed 3 bases at V and 5 bases at J, leaving 17 bases unmatched. The CDR3 runs 19 residues. Sequencing was performed with immunoSEQ multiplex PCR; in TCRdb, only in-frame clones are kept and a portion is missing. This sample yields hundreds of thousands of clones, of which roughly 90% are seen a single time; 3.1% belongs to the top ten. This TCR was recovered from a woman between 50 and 59 years old in a cohort exposed to, infected with or recovered from COVID-19 (not recorded which). Sequencing was carried out using PBMCs or T cells enriched from blood (not recorded which). J is TRBJ2-5 and V is TRBV2, with 11 bases identical to TRBD2. The CDR3 nucleotides read TGTGCCAGCAGTGACGCGAGACTAGCGGGGCTTGCAAGGGGGGAGACCCAGTACTTC. This encodes CASSDARLAGLARGETQYF.